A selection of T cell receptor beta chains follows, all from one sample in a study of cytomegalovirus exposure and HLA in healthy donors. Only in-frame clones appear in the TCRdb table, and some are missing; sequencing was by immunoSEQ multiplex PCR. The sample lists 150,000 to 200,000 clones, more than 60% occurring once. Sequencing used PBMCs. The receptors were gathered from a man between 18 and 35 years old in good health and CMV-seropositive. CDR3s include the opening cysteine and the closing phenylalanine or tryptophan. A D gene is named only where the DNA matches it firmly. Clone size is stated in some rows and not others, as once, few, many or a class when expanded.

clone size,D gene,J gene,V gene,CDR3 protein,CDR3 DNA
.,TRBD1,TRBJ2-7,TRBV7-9,CASSLAQGAASSYEQYF,TGTGCCAGCAGCTTGGCTCAGGGGGCGGCCAGCTCCTACGAGCAGTACTTC
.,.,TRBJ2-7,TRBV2,CASSEKAVGVRYEQYF,TGTGCCAGCAGTGAAAAGGCGGTGGGAGTGAGGTACGAGCAGTACTTC
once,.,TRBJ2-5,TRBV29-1,CSVVAGYQGTQYF,TGCAGCGTTGTGGCGGGATATCAAGGGACCCAGTACTTC
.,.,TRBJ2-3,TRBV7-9,CASSPLSTDTQYF,TGTGCCAGCAGCCCCCTAAGCACAGATACGCAGTATTTT
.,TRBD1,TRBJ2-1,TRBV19,CASSILGDSSYNEQFF,TGTGCCAGTAGTATCCTTGGGGACAGCTCCTACAATGAGCAGTTCTTC
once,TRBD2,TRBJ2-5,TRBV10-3,CAISAVSGTQETQYF,TGTGCCATCAGTGCAGTTAGCGGGACCCAAGAGACCCAGTACTTC
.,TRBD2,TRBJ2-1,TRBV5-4,CASSLSGRRNEQFF,TGTGCCAGCAGCCTTAGCGGGAGGAGGAATGAGCAGTTCTTC
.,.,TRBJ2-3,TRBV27,CASSLTERDTQYF,TGTGCCAGCAGTTTGACGGAGCGGGATACGCAGTATTTT
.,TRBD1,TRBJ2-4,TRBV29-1,CSVGVRGTTGRIQYF,TGCAGCGTTGGGGTCAGGGGGACGACAGGGAGAATTCAGTACTTC
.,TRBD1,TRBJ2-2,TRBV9,CASSVSETGVGELFF,TGTGCCAGCAGCGTCTCTGAGACAGGGGTCGGGGAGCTGTTTTTT
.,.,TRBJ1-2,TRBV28,CASSPAGRYGYTF,TGTGCCAGCAGTCCCGCGGGGCGCTATGGCTACACCTTC
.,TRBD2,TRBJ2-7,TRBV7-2,CASSLVSSGGALYEQYF,TGTGCCAGCAGCTTAGTCTCGTCGGGAGGGGCTTTATACGAGCAGTACTTC
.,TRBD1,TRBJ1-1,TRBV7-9,CASRPGQGNAEAFF,TGTGCCAGCAGGCCGGGACAGGGGAACGCTGAAGCTTTCTTT
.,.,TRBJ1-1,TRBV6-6,CASSTITGFEAFF,TGTGCCAGCAGTACCATTACAGGGTTTGAAGCTTTCTTT
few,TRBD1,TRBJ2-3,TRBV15,CATSPGTGGDTDTQYF,TGTGCCACCAGCCCAGGGACAGGGGGCGACACAGATACGCAGTATTTT
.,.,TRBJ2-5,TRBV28,CASASHRDYTRETQYF,TGTGCCAGCGCTTCACATCGAGACTACACGAGAGAGACCCAGTACTTC
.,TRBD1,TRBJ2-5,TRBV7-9,CASSLGRAGGHMETQYF,TGTGCCAGCAGCTTAGGCCGGGCAGGGGGCCATATGGAGACCCAGTACTTC
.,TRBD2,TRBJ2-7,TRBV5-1,CASSSGLAHSYEQYF,TGCGCCAGCAGCTCAGGACTAGCGCATTCCTACGAGCAGTACTTC
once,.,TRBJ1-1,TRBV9,CASSVQGSSTEAFF,TGTGCCAGCAGCGTCCAGGGGAGTAGCACTGAAGCTTTCTTT
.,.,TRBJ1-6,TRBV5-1,CASSRQAASSYNSPLHF,TGCGCCAGCAGCCGACAGGCTGCAAGCTCCTATAATTCACCCCTCCACTTT
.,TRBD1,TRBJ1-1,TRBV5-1,CASSQEATRGPQNTEAFF,TGCGCCAGCTCCCAGGAGGCCACCAGGGGGCCTCAGAACACTGAAGCTTTCTTT
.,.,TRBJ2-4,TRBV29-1,CSVVAGLAKNIQYF,TGCAGCGTGGTGGCCGGACTAGCCAAAAACATTCAGTACTTC
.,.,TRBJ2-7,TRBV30,CAWSGGTDYEQYF,TGTGCCTGGAGCGGGGGTACGGACTACGAGCAGTACTTC
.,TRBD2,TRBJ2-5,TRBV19,CASSGTSGGDQYF,TGTGCCAGTAGTGGGACTAGCGGGGGGGACCAGTACTTC
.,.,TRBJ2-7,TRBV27,CASTLRGLSSYEQYF,TGTGCCAGCACCCTGCGCGGACTAAGCTCCTACGAGCAGTACTTC
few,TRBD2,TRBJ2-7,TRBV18,CASSPPGGGSSYEQYF,TGTGCCAGCTCACCGCCTGGGGGAGGGAGCTCCTACGAGCAGTACTTC
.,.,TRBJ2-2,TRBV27,CASSSGLVTGELFF,TGTGCCAGCAGTTCCGGTTTGGTCACCGGGGAGCTGTTTTTT
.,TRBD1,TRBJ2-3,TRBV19,CASSSQTGGRADTQYF,TGTGCCAGTAGTAGCCAGACAGGGGGGAGAGCAGATACGCAGTATTTT
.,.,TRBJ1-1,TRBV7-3,CASSLQLITTGNTEAFF,TGTGCCAGCAGCCTACAGCTTATTACTACAGGGAACACTGAAGCTTTCTTT
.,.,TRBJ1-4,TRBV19,CASTPGHPEKLFF,TGTGCCAGTACCCCGGGACACCCTGAAAAACTGTTTTTT
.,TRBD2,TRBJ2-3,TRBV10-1,CASSGRTGLEIRGQYF,TGCGCCAGCAGTGGAAGAACGGGACTAGAAATACGTGGGCAGTATTTT
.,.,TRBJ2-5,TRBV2,CASSEVIGEQETQYF,TGTGCCAGCAGTGAAGTGATCGGGGAGCAAGAGACCCAGTACTTC
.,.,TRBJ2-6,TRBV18,CASSPSISRFSGANVLTF,TGTGCCAGCTCACCATCGATTTCACGGTTCTCTGGGGCCAACGTCCTGACTTTC
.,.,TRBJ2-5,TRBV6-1,CAGHYPRASETQYF,TGTGCCGGACACTATCCCAGGGCGTCAGAGACCCAGTACTTC
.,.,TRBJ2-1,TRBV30,CAWSKLSLSEQFF,TGTGCCTGGTCCAAGCTATCCCTTAGTGAGCAGTTCTTC
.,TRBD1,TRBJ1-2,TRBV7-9,CASSYDRGYGYTF,TGTGCCAGCAGCTACGACAGGGGCTATGGCTACACCTTC
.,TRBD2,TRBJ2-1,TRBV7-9,CASSPASGLSYNEQFF,TGTGCCAGCAGCCCGGCTAGCGGGTTATCCTACAATGAGCAGTTCTTC
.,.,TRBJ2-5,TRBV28,CASSLYREQETQYF,TGTGCCAGCAGTCTTTACAGAGAACAAGAGACCCAGTACTTC
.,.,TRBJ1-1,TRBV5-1,CASSREAVMNTEAFF,TGCGCCAGCAGCAGGGAAGCGGTTATGAACACTGAAGCTTTCTTT
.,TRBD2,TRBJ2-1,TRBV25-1,CASTNDRRAGEGEQFF,TGTGCCAGCACCAACGATAGAAGGGCGGGAGAAGGTGAGCAGTTCTTC
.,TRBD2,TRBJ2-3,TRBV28,CASRSGTSGTDTQYF,TGTGCCAGCCGAAGTGGGACTAGCGGCACAGATACGCAGTATTTT
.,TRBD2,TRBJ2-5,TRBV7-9,CASSFQLAEQETQYF,TGTGCCAGCAGCTTCCAACTAGCGGAACAAGAGACCCAGTACTTC
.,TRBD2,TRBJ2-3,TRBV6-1,CASSEAAGERPYTQYF,TGTGCCAGCAGTGAAGCTGCGGGGGAGCGACCATATACGCAGTATTTT
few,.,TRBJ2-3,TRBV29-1,CSVRQTFTDTQYF,TGCAGCGTGCGACAGACTTTCACAGATACGCAGTATTTT
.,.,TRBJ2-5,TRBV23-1,CASSQPQDRQETQYF,TGCGCCAGCAGTCAACCGCAGGACAGACAAGAGACCCAGTACTTC
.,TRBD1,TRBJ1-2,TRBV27,CASHDRAGYTF,TGTGCCAGCCATGACAGGGCTGGCTACACCTTC
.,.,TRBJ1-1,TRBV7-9,CASSLAHLGVYTEAFF,TGTGCCAGCAGCTTAGCACACCTCGGGGTGTACACTGAAGCTTTCTTT
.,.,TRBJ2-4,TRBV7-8,CASSPTEGLAKNIQYF,TGTGCCAGCAGCCCCACTGAGGGTTTAGCCAAAAACATTCAGTACTTC
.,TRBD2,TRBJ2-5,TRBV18,CASSPQLAVGETQYF,TGTGCCAGCTCACCTCAACTAGCGGTTGGGGAGACCCAGTACTTC
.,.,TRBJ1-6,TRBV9,CASSVGSSYNSPLHF,TGTGCCAGCAGCGTTGGTAGCTCCTATAATTCACCCCTCCACTTT
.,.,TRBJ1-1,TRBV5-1,CASSLEESGVEAFF,TGCGCCAGCAGCTTGGAGGAGTCCGGGGTTGAAGCTTTCTTT
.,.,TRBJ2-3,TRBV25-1,CASSDTGSTDTQYF,TGTGCCAGCAGTGATACGGGAAGCACAGATACGCAGTATTTT
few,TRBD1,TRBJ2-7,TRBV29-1,CSVERTGDYEQYF,TGCAGCGTAGAGAGGACAGGGGACTACGAGCAGTACTTC
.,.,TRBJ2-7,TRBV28,CASRLQGAQEQYF,TGTGCCAGCAGACTACAGGGTGCGCAGGAGCAGTACTTC
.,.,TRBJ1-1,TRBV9,CASSAIDRLNTEAFF,TGTGCCAGCAGCGCTATAGACAGGTTGAACACTGAAGCTTTCTTT